This TCR beta chain comes out of a study of regulatory T cells in long-lasting Graves disease. Time point indicated: newly diagnosed GD, antithyroid drugs for less than 3 months. The TCR library was made from RNA that had been extracted from PBMCs in TRIzol. In its sample, this clonotype was seen many times. V lost 5 bases, J lost 6 bases, and 7 bases stayed unmatched. In germline, CDR1 is SGHTA, CDR2 FQGNSA. This CDR3 has 14 amino acids. The TCR beta library used iRepertoire HTBI primers with Arm-PCR amplification of CDR3. TCRdb fed the multiplex PCR reads into MiXCR, producing one record per CDR3 protein. The sample comprises around 250,000 distinct CDR3 sequences, about 18% of which are singletons, and 14% rests with the top ten. The same sample was also used in a study of T cells in Graves' hyperthyroidism and ophthalmopathy.

The chain carries TRBV7-2 and TRBJ2-7, with 10 bases lining up with TRBD2. Sequenced here: peripheral blood mononuclear cells (PBMCs), sampled at new diagnosis, from a patient treated with antithyroid drugs. The clonotype was recovered from a woman aged 30 to 39 with Graves disease. The CDR3: CASSLGLAISEQYF. In nucleotides, the CDR3 is TGTGCCAGCAGCCTGGGACTAGCGATAAGCGAGCAGTACTTC.